This section outlines one TCR beta chain sequence together with its context. What it binds is not known. The source of the sample is a study of post-analysis software for immune sequencing data. Trimming took off 2 bases at V and 5 bases at J, with 9 bases between the two ends. Germline V gene lookup returns CDR1 MNHEY and CDR2 SVGAGI. The CDR3 has 13 amino acids. Presence of unique molecular identifiers characterized the TCR beta cDNA libraries. TCRdb ran MiXCR on the PCR reads and lists one entry per CDR3 protein. The sample lists hundreds of thousands of distinct CDR3 sequences; roughly 30% were seen once. Study conclusions and caveats: With TRBV5-6, TRBV5-1 and TRBV20-1 included, five TRBV segments were more frequent in patients than in controls. Samples from one preparation batch, clustered by F measure, grouped strongly together.

The rearrangement uses TRBV6-5 and TRBJ1-1; D unresolved. This TCR came from a girl between 10 and 17 years old with multiple sclerosis. Source material: blood. The CDR3 reads CASSYGGGTEAFF. CDR3 sequence (DNA): TGTGCCAGCAGTTACGGCGGAGGGACTGAAGCTTTCTTT.